This is a list of T cell receptor beta chains from one sample in a study of T-cell reconstitution after alpha-beta-depleted transplantation in children. One entry per CDR3 protein results from TCRdb running MiXCR on the PCR reads. The sample has 95,000 to 120,000 distinct CDR3 sequences, approximately 6.6% seen once. The specimen was PBMCs, mostly from graft donor cells, collected 360 days after TCRalphabeta/CD19-depleted stem cell transplant. All receptors come from a male patient aged 2 to 10 who had a stem cell transplant for acute lymphoblastic leukemia, so the T cells may come from the graft donor. CDR3s include the opening cysteine and the closing phenylalanine or tryptophan. Each record gives: clone size, V gene, J gene, D gene, CDR3 DNA, CDR3 protein. D genes are given only for firm matches. Clone size appears in some rows only: once, few, many, or a class for an expanded clone.

clone_size: few
v_call: TRBV9
j_call: TRBJ2-7
d_call: .
cdr3_nt: TGTGCCAGCAGCGGAGCAGGGAACGAGCAGTACTTC
cdr3_aa: CASSGAGNEQYF

clone_size: many
v_call: TRBV5-1
j_call: TRBJ1-1
d_call: .
cdr3_nt: TGCGCCAGCAGCTTATCAGGACCCTTTGAAGCTTTCTTT
cdr3_aa: CASSLSGPFEAFF

clone_size: few
v_call: TRBV9
j_call: TRBJ2-7
d_call: .
cdr3_nt: TGTGCCAGCAGCGTAGGGGAGGCGGGGAGGCCCTACGAGCAGTACTTC
cdr3_aa: CASSVGEAGRPYEQYF

clone_size: .
v_call: TRBV10-3
j_call: TRBJ2-1
d_call: .
cdr3_nt: TGTGCCATCAGTGAGAAGCGGGCGGAGATTGACAATGAGCAGTTCTTC
cdr3_aa: CAISEKRAEIDNEQFF

clone_size: many
v_call: TRBV9
j_call: TRBJ2-7
d_call: .
cdr3_nt: TGTGCCAGCAGCCCCGCCGGGTCCCCCTACGAGCAGTACTTC
cdr3_aa: CASSPAGSPYEQYF

clone_size: many
v_call: TRBV29-1
j_call: TRBJ2-7
d_call: .
cdr3_nt: TGCAGCGTTGAGCACGGGTACGAGCAGTACTTC
cdr3_aa: CSVEHGYEQYF

clone_size: many
v_call: TRBV9
j_call: TRBJ2-7
d_call: .
cdr3_nt: TGTGCCAGCAGCGTAGTTTGGGGAGGCGAGCAGTACTTC
cdr3_aa: CASSVVWGGEQYF

clone_size: few
v_call: TRBV7-2
j_call: TRBJ2-5
d_call: TRBD2
cdr3_nt: TGTGCCAGCAGAGGCGGGGGAGAGACCCAGTACTTC
cdr3_aa: CASRGGGETQYF

clone_size: many
v_call: TRBV28
j_call: TRBJ2-2
d_call: .
cdr3_nt: TGTGCCAGCAGCCCGGGGGAGAGCGGGGAGCTGTTTTTT
cdr3_aa: CASSPGESGELFF

clone_size: .
v_call: TRBV15
j_call: TRBJ2-7
d_call: .
cdr3_nt: TGTGCCACCAGCTCGGGAGCGGGCGACGAGCAGTACTTC
cdr3_aa: CATSSGAGDEQYF

clone_size: .
v_call: TRBV7-9
j_call: TRBJ2-7
d_call: TRBD1
cdr3_nt: TGTGCCAGCAGCACGGACAGGAGAGCCTTCTACGAGCAGTACTTC
cdr3_aa: CASSTDRRAFYEQYF

clone_size: .
v_call: TRBV27
j_call: TRBJ2-7
d_call: TRBD1
cdr3_nt: TGTGCCAGCAGTTTCGGTCAGGGGGCACCCTACGAGCAGTACTTC
cdr3_aa: CASSFGQGAPYEQYF

clone_size: .
v_call: TRBV30
j_call: TRBJ1-1
d_call: .
cdr3_nt: TGTGCCTGGAGTGTAAGCCAAGGGACTGAAGCTTTCTTT
cdr3_aa: CAWSVSQGTEAFF

clone_size: few
v_call: TRBV6-2/TRBV6-3
j_call: TRBJ1-2
d_call: .
cdr3_nt: TGTGCCAGCAGTTATGGACAGTTCTATGGCTACACCTTC
cdr3_aa: CASSYGQFYGYTF

clone_size: many
v_call: TRBV9
j_call: TRBJ2-4
d_call: TRBD2
cdr3_nt: TGTGCCAGCAGCGTAGTTAGCGGGGGGGCCAAAAACATTCAGTACTTC
cdr3_aa: CASSVVSGGAKNIQYF

clone_size: few
v_call: TRBV19
j_call: TRBJ1-1
d_call: .
cdr3_nt: TGTGCCAGTAGTATTCCAGGGAGTAACACTGAAGCTTTCTTT
cdr3_aa: CASSIPGSNTEAFF

clone_size: .
v_call: TRBV7-2
j_call: TRBJ2-7
d_call: TRBD1
cdr3_nt: TGTGCCAGCAGCCCCGGGACAGGATCCAACGAGCAGTACTTC
cdr3_aa: CASSPGTGSNEQYF

clone_size: .
v_call: TRBV14
j_call: TRBJ1-2
d_call: .
cdr3_nt: TGTGCCAGCAGCAAAATAGGGCGCCGGTATGGCTACACCTTC
cdr3_aa: CASSKIGRRYGYTF

clone_size: many
v_call: TRBV27
j_call: TRBJ2-2
d_call: .
cdr3_nt: TGTGCCAGCAGTTCTCCCACCGGGGAGCTGTTTTTT
cdr3_aa: CASSSPTGELFF

clone_size: .
v_call: TRBV19
j_call: TRBJ1-3
d_call: .
cdr3_nt: TGTGCCAGTAGTACCGGACCCTCTGGAAACACCATATATTTT
cdr3_aa: CASSTGPSGNTIYF

clone_size: many
v_call: TRBV7-9
j_call: TRBJ2-7
d_call: .
cdr3_nt: TGTGCCAGCAGCCCTCCGATAAGGCGGAACTACGAGCAGTACTTC
cdr3_aa: CASSPPIRRNYEQYF

clone_size: few
v_call: TRBV11-2
j_call: TRBJ2-5
d_call: .
cdr3_nt: TGTGCCAGCAGCTTAGATTTAGGCAGCCAAGAGACCCAGTACTTC
cdr3_aa: CASSLDLGSQETQYF

clone_size: many
v_call: TRBV6-5
j_call: TRBJ1-4
d_call: .
cdr3_nt: TGTGCCAGCAGTTACTCGGGGGGAATTAATGAAAAACTGTTTTTT
cdr3_aa: CASSYSGGINEKLFF

clone_size: many
v_call: TRBV10-3
j_call: TRBJ2-1
d_call: .
cdr3_nt: TGTGCCATCAGATTTGGCCGAGGGAATGAGCAGTTCTTC
cdr3_aa: CAIRFGRGNEQFF

clone_size: .
v_call: TRBV12-5
j_call: TRBJ2-5
d_call: .
cdr3_nt: TGTGCTAGTGGTTTGGGCCTACAGACTCAAGAGACCCAGTACTTC
cdr3_aa: CASGLGLQTQETQYF

clone_size: few
v_call: TRBV5-6
j_call: TRBJ2-7
d_call: .
cdr3_nt: TGTGCCAGCAGCCCCCGTCTCAGCGAGCAGTACTTC
cdr3_aa: CASSPRLSEQYF

clone_size: many
v_call: TRBV12-3/TRBV12-4
j_call: TRBJ1-2
d_call: TRBD1
cdr3_nt: TGTGCCAGCAGTCCCTACCTGGACAGGGGAGTAAGCTACACCTTC
cdr3_aa: CASSPYLDRGVSYTF

clone_size: many
v_call: TRBV28
j_call: TRBJ2-7
d_call: TRBD1
cdr3_nt: TGTGCCAGCATTGGACAGGGGGCTTTCTACGAGCAGTACTTC
cdr3_aa: CASIGQGAFYEQYF

clone_size: many
v_call: TRBV19
j_call: TRBJ1-2
d_call: .
cdr3_nt: TGTGCCAGTAAGCAGGGGCACTATGGCTACACCTTC
cdr3_aa: CASKQGHYGYTF

clone_size: many
v_call: TRBV9
j_call: TRBJ2-3
d_call: .
cdr3_nt: TGTGCCAGCAGCCCGGGTAACACAGATACGCAGTATTTT
cdr3_aa: CASSPGNTDTQYF

clone_size: many
v_call: TRBV29-1
j_call: TRBJ2-2
d_call: .
cdr3_nt: TGCAGCGTTGAGGTGGGGAACGGGGAGCTGTTTTTT
cdr3_aa: CSVEVGNGELFF

clone_size: .
v_call: TRBV7-9
j_call: TRBJ1-4
d_call: .
cdr3_nt: TGTGCCAGCAGCTTAGCGGGAGCCACCGGGGTTGAAAAACTGTTTTTT
cdr3_aa: CASSLAGATGVEKLFF

clone_size: few
v_call: TRBV7-2
j_call: TRBJ2-1
d_call: .
cdr3_nt: TGTGCCAGCAGCCAAGGGGTAAACAATGAGCAGTTCTTC
cdr3_aa: CASSQGVNNEQFF

clone_size: many
v_call: TRBV9
j_call: TRBJ2-7
d_call: .
cdr3_nt: TGTGCCAGCAGCGTGTGGGACGGCTCCTACGAGCAGTACTTC
cdr3_aa: CASSVWDGSYEQYF

clone_size: .
v_call: TRBV7-9
j_call: TRBJ1-4
d_call: .
cdr3_nt: TGTGCCAGCAGTTCCACCCCAACTAATGAAAAACTGTTTTTT
cdr3_aa: CASSSTPTNEKLFF

clone_size: many
v_call: TRBV5-1
j_call: TRBJ2-3
d_call: .
cdr3_nt: TGCGCCAGCAGCCTCACAGATACGCAGTATTTT
cdr3_aa: CASSLTDTQYF

clone_size: many
v_call: TRBV28
j_call: TRBJ1-1
d_call: .
cdr3_nt: TGTGCCAGCAGTTTAGAGAACAGGGACACTGAAGCTTTCTTT
cdr3_aa: CASSLENRDTEAFF

clone_size: few
v_call: TRBV7-9
j_call: TRBJ2-7
d_call: TRBD1
cdr3_nt: TGTGCCAGCAGCTTCGGACAGGGGCAACCCTACGAGCAGTACTTC
cdr3_aa: CASSFGQGQPYEQYF

clone_size: .
v_call: TRBV11-2
j_call: TRBJ2-2
d_call: .
cdr3_nt: TGTGCCAGCAGCTTAAGGACAGAGACCGGGGAGCTGTTTTTT
cdr3_aa: CASSLRTETGELFF

clone_size: many
v_call: TRBV4-3
j_call: TRBJ2-5
d_call: .
cdr3_nt: TGCGCCAGCAGCCAAGATCCTACCGAGACCCAGTACTTC
cdr3_aa: CASSQDPTETQYF

clone_size: many
v_call: TRBV9
j_call: TRBJ1-1
d_call: .
cdr3_nt: TGTGCCAGCAGCGTAGGATCGGGTAACACTGAAGCTTTCTTT
cdr3_aa: CASSVGSGNTEAFF

clone_size: many
v_call: TRBV7-9
j_call: TRBJ1-5
d_call: .
cdr3_nt: TGTGCTCTCGAGGGAGGGGATCAGCCCCAGCATTTT
cdr3_aa: CALEGGDQPQHF

clone_size: many
v_call: TRBV4-3
j_call: TRBJ2-7
d_call: TRBD2
cdr3_nt: TGCGCCAGCAGCCCCTTAGCGGGAGGTGTCATCGAGCAGTACTTC
cdr3_aa: CASSPLAGGVIEQYF

clone_size: many
v_call: TRBV5-1
j_call: TRBJ2-5
d_call: .
cdr3_nt: TGCGCCAGCAGTAACCCCGGGAAGGCGAAGACCCAGTACTTC
cdr3_aa: CASSNPGKAKTQYF

clone_size: few
v_call: TRBV28
j_call: TRBJ1-3
d_call: .
cdr3_nt: TGTGCCAGCAGTTTCGCAGGGACCGGAAACACCATATATTTT
cdr3_aa: CASSFAGTGNTIYF

clone_size: few
v_call: TRBV28
j_call: TRBJ2-5
d_call: .
cdr3_nt: TGTGCCAGCAGTTTGGAGAGATTACAAGAGACCCAGTACTTC
cdr3_aa: CASSLERLQETQYF